This note documents a single T cell receptor (beta chain) sequence. These data originate in a study of OX40 agonist ivuxolimab in advanced cancers. This CDR3 is built from 16 residues. Germline V gene data show CDR1 as SGHNT and CDR2 as YYREEE (reference sequence). After removal of 4 bases from V and 3 bases from J, the junction contained 11 bases not matched to a gene. Some clones are missing from TCRdb's copy, which holds only in-frame ones; the method was immunoSEQ multiplex PCR. The data show roughly 71,000 clones, around 73% seen once. The rearrangement joins TRBV5-4 to TRBJ2-3; 7 positions agree with TRBD2. The sequences come from CD4+ or CD8+ T cells sorted from blood, collected in a trial of the OX40 agonist ivuxolimab. The sequence came from an adult with an advanced solid tumor such as melanoma, head and neck, liver or kidney cancer. CDR3 DNA sequence: TGTGCCAGCAGCGGAGGCGGCGGGAGAAGAACAGATACGCAGTATTTT. Translated, it gives CASSGGGGRRTDTQYF. Combining the CDR3 with reference TRBV5-4 and TRBJ2-3 gives the whole variable domain ETGVTQSPTHLIKTRGQQVTLRCSSQSGHNTVSWYQQALGQGPQFIFQYYREEENGRGNFPPRFSGLQFPNYSSELNVNALELDDSALYLCASSGGGGRRTDTQYFGPGTRLTVL.